This T cell receptor (beta chain) was recorded in a study of blood T cell repertoires in COVID-19. Study summary: Material from acute and convalescent COVID-19 was sourced from the United States, Italy and Spain.

This table comes from immunoSEQ multiplex PCR, and its TCRdb copy is limited to in-frame clones, with some not included. The sample carries about 110,000 clones, approximately 84% recorded once. Germline CDR1 is SNHLY and CDR2 is FYNNEI. V gave up 5 bases and J gave up 4 bases; unmatched junction bases: 2. The length of the CDR3 is 13 residues. This clone came up a few times. The source of this sequence is a man between 50 and 59 years old with acute or convalescent COVID-19. This chain joins TRBV2 and TRBJ1-2; TRBD1 agrees at 9 bases. What was sequenced was peripheral blood. The CDR3 sequence is CASSLGQGYGYTF. The CDR3 region has the DNA TGTGCCAGCAGTTTGGGACAGGGCTATGGCTACACCTTC. The full variable domain, in which reference TRBV2 and TRBJ1-2 provide the parts outside the CDR3, is EPEVTQTPSHQVTQMGQEVILRCVPISNHLYFYWYRQILGQKVEFLVSFYNNEISEKSEIFDDQFSVERPDGSNFTLKIRSTKLEDSAMYFCASSLGQGYGYTFGSGTRLTVV.